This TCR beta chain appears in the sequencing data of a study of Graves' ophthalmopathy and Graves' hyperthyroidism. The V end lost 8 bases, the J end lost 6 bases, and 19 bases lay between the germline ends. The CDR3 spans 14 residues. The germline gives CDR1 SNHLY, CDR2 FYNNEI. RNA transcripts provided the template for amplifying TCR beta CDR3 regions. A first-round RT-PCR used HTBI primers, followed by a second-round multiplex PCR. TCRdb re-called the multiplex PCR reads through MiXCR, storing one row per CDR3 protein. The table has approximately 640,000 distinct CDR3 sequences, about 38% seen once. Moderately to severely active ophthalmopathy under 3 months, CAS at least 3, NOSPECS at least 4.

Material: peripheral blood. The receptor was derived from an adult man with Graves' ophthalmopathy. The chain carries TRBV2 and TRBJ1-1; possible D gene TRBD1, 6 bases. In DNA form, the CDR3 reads TGTGCCAGCCGGAAGCGGGAGGGGGGCGCTGAAGCTTTCTTT. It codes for CASRKREGGAEAFF. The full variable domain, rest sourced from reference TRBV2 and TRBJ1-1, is EPEVTQTPSHQVTQMGQEVILRCVPISNHLYFYWYRQILGQKVEFLVSFYNNEISEKSEIFDDQFSVERPDGSNFTLKIRSTKLEDSAMYFCASRKREGGAEAFFGQGTRLTVV.